One sample yielded the 10 T cell receptor beta chains listed below, sequenced in a study of blood T cell repertoires in COVID-19. The protocol was immunoSEQ multiplex PCR, while the TCRdb copy is restricted to in-frame clones and leaves out a portion. The sample has about 480,000 clones, approximately 88% seen once. The sequenced sample consisted of PBMCs or T cells enriched from blood (not recorded which). The receptors come from a woman aged 35 to 49 who had recovered from COVID-19.

The chain has TRBV4-3 and TRBJ1-1; TRBD1 agrees at 8 bases. CDR3 length equals 16 residues. Germline CDR1 LGHNA, CDR2 YSLEER. V was clipped by 0 bases and J by 10 bases; unmatched bases: 13. The CDR3 spells CASSQDLGQELLGAFF. CDR3 nucleotides: TGCGCCAGCAGCCAAGATCTGGGACAGGAGCTACTGGGAGCTTTCTTT.

V gene TRBV11-3 combines with J gene TRBJ2-1; TRBD2 aligns across 10 bases. Germline V gene sequence: CDR1 SGHNT, CDR2 YENEEA. Trimming took 5 bases from V and 6 from J; bases not matched to a gene: 7. This CDR3 spans 15 amino acids. In nucleotides, the CDR3 is TGTGCCAGCAGCGCTAGCGGGAGAGTTGGCAATGAGCAGTTCTTC. It codes for CASSASGRVGNEQFF.

The chain joins TRBV4-1 to TRBJ1-4, with D possibly matching TRBD1 (6 bases). V was shortened by 4 bases and J by 6 bases, with 15 bases between the two germline ends. CDR1 and CDR2 (germline): MGHRA, YSYEKL. The CDR3 contains 15 residues. CDR3 DNA: TGCGCCAGCAGCCTAAGGGGGAGGGGCGATGAAAAACTGTTTTTT. Translated: CASSLRGRGDEKLFF.

The CDR3 nucleotides read TGCGCCAGCAGTACAGATACTGGAAACACCATATATTTT. This gives the protein CASSTDTGNTIYF. The rearrangement links TRBV10-1 to TRBJ1-3; D gene unclear. Trimming took 5 bases from V and 2 from J, leaving 7 bases between them. Germline CDR1 WNHNN, CDR2 SYGVQD (reference sequence). The CDR3 length is 13 residues.

The chain employs TRBV2 and TRBJ1-1, with D tentatively TRBD1 (6 bases). This CDR3 region has 13 residues. Germline V gives CDR1 SNHLY, CDR2 FYNNEI. V was shortened by 8 bases and J by 6 bases, with 16 bases between the two germline ends. CDR3 sequence reads: CASGVSGVAEAFF. The CDR3 DNA reads TGTGCCAGCGGAGTTTCAGGGGTTGCTGAAGCTTTCTTT. Looking up the rest from reference TRBV2 and TRBJ1-1 gives the full variable domain: EPEVTQTPSHQVTQMGQEVILRCVPISNHLYFYWYRQILGQKVEFLVSFYNNEISEKSEIFDDQFSVERPDGSNFTLKIRSTKLEDSAMYFCASGVSGVAEAFFGQGTRLTVV.

This rearrangement joins TRBV27 to TRBJ2-2; 10 nucleotides match TRBD2. The V and J ends lost 2 bases and 4 bases, in that order; junction bases with no gene match: 4. The CDR3 extends over 16 amino acids. CDR1 and CDR2 (germline): MNHEY, SMNVEV (reference sequence). CDR3 nucleotide sequence: TGTGCCAGCAGTTTAATATTAGCGGGAGGCACCGGGGAGCTGTTTTTT. It encodes CASSLILAGGTGELFF.

The rearrangement uses TRBV6-4 and TRBJ2-7; TRBD2 matches 7 bases. The CDR3 is 16 amino acids. Germline V gene sequence: CDR1 MRHNA, CDR2 SNTAGT. After removal of 5 bases from V and 2 bases from J, the junction contained 12 bases not matched to a gene. The CDR3 region is CASSHRGREAPYEQYF. The DNA for the CDR3 is TGTGCCAGCAGTCACCGGGGGAGGGAGGCCCCCTACGAGCAGTACTTC.

On this clone: Other nucleotide sequences from this sample produce the same CDR3. The chain joins TRBV12-3 or TRBV12-4 to TRBJ1-2, with TRBD1 matching 7 bases. V lost 3 bases to trimming and J lost 6 bases; unmatched junction nucleotides: 4. This CDR3 is 13 amino acids long. The CDR3 region is CASSFGQGDGYTF. In nucleotides, the CDR3 is TGTGCCAGCAGTTTTGGTCAGGGGGATGGCTACACCTTC.

The rearrangement links TRBV5-5 to TRBJ2-7, with 8 bases matching TRBD2. The CDR3 covers 13 residues. J gave up 2 bases and V 4 bases, and 2 bases lay outside the gene matches. The germline CDR1 and CDR2 sequences are SGHKS and YYEKEE (reference sequence). The CDR3 loop is CASSKLAAYEQYF. The CDR3 DNA sequence: TGTGCCAGCAGCAAACTAGCGGCCTACGAGCAGTACTTC.

V is TRBV4-1 and J is TRBJ2-7; D is ambiguous. The CDR3 covers 13 residues. The V end was cut by 0 bases, the J end by 3 bases, with 6 bases between. Germline V gene data show CDR1 as MGHRA and CDR2 as YSYEKL. CDR3 in amino acids: CASSQDPDYEQYF. Here the CDR3 DNA reads TGCGCCAGCAGCCAAGATCCAGACTACGAGCAGTACTTC.